This TCR beta chain is drawn from a study of blood T cell repertoires in COVID-19. Study-level information: Acute and convalescent COVID-19 specimens originated in the United States, Italy and Spain. Sources were T cells, B-cell-depleted T cells, or PBMCs; the material itself was cDNA or gDNA.

The germline V gene has CDR1 SEHNR and CDR2 FQNEAQ (reference sequence). The ends lost 2 bases at V and 6 bases at J; junction bases unmatched: 10. The CDR3 spans 17 residues. In the original workflow: Reference gene primer amplification in the assay estimated nucleated cell counts. Clones were read by immunoSEQ multiplex PCR, and TCRdb kept only the in-frame ones, dropping some. V, J and clone size were drawn from that table, and D and trimming were deduced from the DNA. The sample records roughly 200,000 clones, approximately 85% being singletons. This TCR was sampled from a human donor with active or convalescent COVID-19. The donor label of this sample is uncertain. The rearrangement uses TRBV7-9 and TRBJ2-2, with 9 bases fitting TRBD2. The sequenced material came from peripheral blood. CDR3 in amino acids: CASSLMALAGLPGELFF. The CDR3 bases are TGTGCCAGCAGCTTAATGGCGCTAGCGGGGCTCCCCGGGGAGCTGTTTTTT. The variable domain in full, completed from reference TRBV7-9 and TRBJ2-2, reads DTGVSQNPRHKITKRGQNVTFRCDPISEHNRLYWYRQTLGQGPEFLTYFQNEAQLEKSRLLSDRFSAERPKGSFSTLEIQRTEQGDSAMYLCASSLMALAGLPGELFFGEGSRLTVL.